The 17 T cell receptor beta chains listed next were all sequenced from one sample in a study of regulatory T cells in long-lasting Graves disease. Noted time point: newly diagnosed GD, antithyroid drugs for less than 3 months. Scientists built the TCR library using RNA that was extracted from PBMCs. Researchers made TCR beta libraries by using iRepertoire HTBI primers and running Arm-PCR on CDR3 regions. TCRdb analysed the multiplex PCR reads with MiXCR anew, one entry per CDR3 protein. The data show roughly 500,000 distinct CDR3 sequences, with roughly 13% seen just once and 8.5% to 10% held by the top ten. This same sample was also part of a study on T cells in Graves' hyperthyroidism and ophthalmopathy.

The sequenced sample was peripheral blood mononuclear cells (PBMCs), obtained at new diagnosis, from a patient treated with antithyroid drugs. These receptors originate from a man between 25 and 39 years old with Graves disease.

This clonotype was detected many times. The chain employs TRBV29-1 and TRBJ2-2; 7 bases map to TRBD1. Germline lookup yields CDR1 SQVTM and CDR2 ANQGSEA. The CDR3 runs 14 residues. V gave up 4 bases and J gave up 6 bases; unmatched junction bases: 8. CDR3 sequence: CSVGQGLIAGELFF. The CDR3, as DNA: TGCAGCGTTGGACAGGGCCTTATCGCCGGGGAGCTGTTTTTT.

Of note for this clonotype: One junction end does not reproduce the germline sequence, and a read error may be involved. This rearrangement joins TRBV5-1 to TRBJ1-1, with a tentative D call TRBD1 (5 bases). Per germline, CDR1 SGHRS and CDR2 YFSETQ. The CDR3 sequence is 14 residues long. The CDR3 protein is CASSLEGMKTEAFF. The CDR3 DNA sequence: TGCGCCAGCAGCTTGGAGGGGATGAAGACTGAAGCTTTCTTT.

This clonotype was picked up many times. Here the CDR3 DNA reads TGTGCCAGCAGCTTACGGTTTAGGGTCGACTATGGCTACACCTTC. This encodes CASSLRFRVDYGYTF. The chain recombines TRBV7-8 with TRBJ1-2; D is ambiguous. The CDR3 runs to 15 residues. Trimming took off 2 bases at V and 3 bases at J, with 13 bases between the two ends. Germline assignment: CDR1 SGHVS and CDR2 FQNEAQ.

The sample holds a few counts of this clonotype. The chain employs TRBV9 and TRBJ2-1, with TRBD1 matching over 8 bases. The CDR3 is 15 residues long. Per the germline V gene, CDR1 is SGDLS and CDR2 is YYNGEE. Losses at the gene ends were 0 bases for V and 2 bases for J; bases not matched to a gene: 1. The CDR3 coding sequence is TGTGCCAGCAGCGTAGCGACAGGGGCCTACAATGAGCAGTTCTTC. Amino acids: CASSVATGAYNEQFF.

The chain recombines TRBV6-5 with TRBJ2-1, with 7 bases matching TRBD2. J gave up 9 bases and V 4 bases, and 9 bases lay outside the gene matches. CDR3 length equals 14 residues. CDR1 is MNHEY and CDR2 is SVGAGI in the germline V gene. The CDR3 sequence: CASSFRLAPGEQFF. Here the CDR3 DNA reads TGTGCCAGCAGTTTCCGACTAGCACCGGGTGAGCAGTTCTTC.

The J gene is TRBJ2-5, the V gene TRBV10-3; possibly TRBD2 for D (6 bases). Trimming took off 4 bases at V and 8 bases at J, with 23 bases between the two ends. CDR1 and CDR2 from the germline V gene are ENHRY and SYGVKD. The CDR3 sequence is 16 residues long. CDR3 loop: CAISAGGTGGMPTQYF. In nucleotides, the CDR3 is TGTGCCATCAGTGCGGGCGGGACTGGCGGCATGCCCACCCAGTACTTC.

This clonotype was seen many times. The V call is TRBV3-1, the J call TRBJ2-5, with 11 bases fitting TRBD2. The germline gives CDR1 LGHDT, CDR2 YNNKEL (reference sequence). With 2 bases clipped from V and 2 bases from J, the junction kept 4 bases outside the gene matches. The CDR3 spans 16 residues. This CDR3 reads CASSQTGTSGQETQYF. The CDR3 DNA sequence: TGTGCCAGCAGCCAAACCGGGACTAGCGGTCAAGAGACCCAGTACTTC.

This clonotype was detected only a few times. This chain uses TRBV3-1 with TRBJ2-1; 13 bases agree with TRBD2. The CDR3 has 15 amino acids. From germline, CDR1 is LGHDT and CDR2 YNNKEL (reference sequence). V shed 4 bases, J shed 9 bases, and the junction held 6 bases outside the gene matches. The CDR3 DNA reads as TGTGCCAGCAGCCGGGGACTAGCGGGATCCCCTGAGCAGTTCTTC. Translating gives CASSRGLAGSPEQFF.

This clonotype occurred many times. The gene calls are TRBV7-8 and TRBJ1-5, with a possible D match to TRBD1 (5 bases). The V gene's germline CDR1 is SGHVS and CDR2 FQNEAQ. Between the trimmed V and J ends, which lost 2 bases and 6 bases, there was a span of 14 bases. The CDR3 contains 15 residues. DNA for the CDR3: TGTGCCAGCAGCTTATTCTTAAGGGGAGCTCAGCCCCAGCATTTT. Amino acid sequence: CASSLFLRGAQPQHF.

This clonotype occurred a few times. V gene TRBV20-1 combines with J gene TRBJ1-1; possibly TRBD1 for D (5 bases). The germline CDR1 and CDR2 sequences are DFQATT and SNEGSKA (reference sequence). The V gene lost 3 bases and the J gene lost 0 bases, with 8 bases spanning the gap. The CDR3 spans 13 residues. CDR3 residues: CSARTDLNTEAFF. As DNA, the CDR3 is TGCAGTGCTAGGACAGACTTGAACACTGAAGCTTTCTTT.

As regards this clonotype: A single base is all that separates this from a far larger clone, so a read error is likely. This sequence joins TRBV11-1 and TRBJ2-1; 8 nucleotides agree with TRBD2. The DNA end lines up better with TRBJ2-5; the J call may be wrong. CDR1 SGHAT and CDR2 FQDESV come from the germline V gene (reference sequence). The CDR3 sequence is 15 residues long. Here the CDR3 DNA reads TGTGCCAGCAGCCCCGGGACTAGAACACAAGAGACCCAGTACTTC. This gives the protein CASSPGTRTQETQYF.

The chain combines TRBV30 with TRBJ2-3; D is undetermined. The CDR3 is made up of 12 amino acids. From germline, CDR1 is GTSNPN and CDR2 SVGIG (reference sequence). The germline V and J ends were trimmed by 0 bases and 4 bases, with 5 bases remaining between them. The CDR3 region is CAWSVVPDTQYF. For the CDR3, the DNA is TGTGCCTGGAGTGTGGTCCCAGATACGCAGTATTTT.

Regarding this clonotype: At one of its ends the junction is not consistent with the germline gene, which may arise from a read error. This chain connects TRBV4-1 to TRBJ2-1; perhaps D is TRBD1 or TRBD2 (5 bases each). The CDR3 totals 16 residues. Germline V CDR1 and CDR2: MGHRA, YSYEKL. CDR3 amino acids: CANSQPARDADNEQFF. CDR3 nucleotide sequence: TGCGCCAACAGCCAACCTGCGAGGGACGCTGACAATGAGCAGTTCTTC.

This clonotype was recorded many times. The chain links TRBV10-1 to TRBJ2-7; TRBD2 matches 7 bases. This CDR3 comprises 15 residues. Germline loops: CDR1 WNHNN, CDR2 SYGVQD (reference sequence). V shed 5 bases, J shed 0 bases, and the junction held 7 bases outside the gene matches. The CDR3 loop is CASSPGGRSSYEQYF. CDR3 DNA: TGCGCCAGCAGTCCGGGGGGAAGGAGCTCCTACGAGCAGTACTTC.

The table lists this clonotype with a few counts. The chain uses TRBV18 and TRBJ2-3; a possible D gene is TRBD2 (5 bases). The V end lost 3 bases, the J end lost 10 bases, and 14 bases lay between the germline ends. The germline CDR1 and CDR2 sequences are KGHSH and LQKENI. The CDR3 spans 13 residues. The CDR3 region is CASSPPDSYPQYF. For the CDR3, the DNA is TGTGCCAGCTCACCTCCGGACTCGTATCCGCAGTATTTT.

This clonotype was found many times. The CDR3 DNA reads as TGTGCCAGCAGTTTATTTGCAGGTTACACTGAAGCTTTCTTT. It specifies CASSLFAGYTEAFF. V and J are TRBV27 and TRBJ1-1; no firm D call. CDR1 is MNHEY, CDR2 SMNVEV, per germline (reference sequence). With 1 base removed from V and 3 bases from J, the gap between germline ends came to 9 bases. The CDR3 spans 14 residues.

This clonotype occurred many times. J is TRBJ1-1 and V is TRBV18; D remains unclear. Germline V gene sequence: CDR1 KGHSH, CDR2 LQKENI. Trimming took 1 base from V and 3 from J, leaving 6 bases between them. This CDR3 spans 13 amino acids. The CDR3 protein is CASSPQSDTEAFF. The CDR3 nucleotides are TGTGCCAGCTCACCACAGTCCGACACTGAAGCTTTCTTT. Together with reference TRBV18 and TRBJ1-1, the CDR3 gives the full variable domain: NAGVMQNPRHLVRRRGQEARLRCSPMKGHSHVYWYRQLPEEGLKFMVYLQKENIIDESGMPKERFSAEFPKEGPSILRIQQVVRGDSAAYFCASSPQSDTEAFFGQGTRLTVV.